This TCR beta chain was found in a study of human T cells and chemical hapten exposure. In the study overall: Small pooled library volume differences chiefly drove per-sample TCR yield variation.

This clonotype was recorded many times. Single cDNA molecules in the library carried unique molecular identifiers attached during preparation. Authors' processing steps: TCRs per sample had a median of approximately 100,000 and ranged from about 23,224 to 700,000. One entry per CDR3 protein results from TCRdb running MiXCR on the RACE reads. TCRdb, not the authors, supplied the V and J calls. The sample shows some 65,000 distinct CDR3 sequences, about 6% of them seen only once. CDR3 length: 15 residues. Trimming removed 5 bases at V and 0 bases at J, with 13 bases between. The time point was: healthy volunteer bleed at 6 weeks. Unfractionated whole blood served as the source for total RNA extraction.

Material: whole blood. The chain joins TRBV12-3 or TRBV12-4 to TRBJ2-5; the D gene is possibly TRBD1 (6 bases). The source of this sequence is a female donor in good health. Some clones in this sample may be carry-over from other donors' samples. CDR3 DNA sequence: TGTGCCAGCAGTACAAAATACAGGGACCAAGAGACCCAGTACTTC. This sequence encodes CASSTKYRDQETQYF.